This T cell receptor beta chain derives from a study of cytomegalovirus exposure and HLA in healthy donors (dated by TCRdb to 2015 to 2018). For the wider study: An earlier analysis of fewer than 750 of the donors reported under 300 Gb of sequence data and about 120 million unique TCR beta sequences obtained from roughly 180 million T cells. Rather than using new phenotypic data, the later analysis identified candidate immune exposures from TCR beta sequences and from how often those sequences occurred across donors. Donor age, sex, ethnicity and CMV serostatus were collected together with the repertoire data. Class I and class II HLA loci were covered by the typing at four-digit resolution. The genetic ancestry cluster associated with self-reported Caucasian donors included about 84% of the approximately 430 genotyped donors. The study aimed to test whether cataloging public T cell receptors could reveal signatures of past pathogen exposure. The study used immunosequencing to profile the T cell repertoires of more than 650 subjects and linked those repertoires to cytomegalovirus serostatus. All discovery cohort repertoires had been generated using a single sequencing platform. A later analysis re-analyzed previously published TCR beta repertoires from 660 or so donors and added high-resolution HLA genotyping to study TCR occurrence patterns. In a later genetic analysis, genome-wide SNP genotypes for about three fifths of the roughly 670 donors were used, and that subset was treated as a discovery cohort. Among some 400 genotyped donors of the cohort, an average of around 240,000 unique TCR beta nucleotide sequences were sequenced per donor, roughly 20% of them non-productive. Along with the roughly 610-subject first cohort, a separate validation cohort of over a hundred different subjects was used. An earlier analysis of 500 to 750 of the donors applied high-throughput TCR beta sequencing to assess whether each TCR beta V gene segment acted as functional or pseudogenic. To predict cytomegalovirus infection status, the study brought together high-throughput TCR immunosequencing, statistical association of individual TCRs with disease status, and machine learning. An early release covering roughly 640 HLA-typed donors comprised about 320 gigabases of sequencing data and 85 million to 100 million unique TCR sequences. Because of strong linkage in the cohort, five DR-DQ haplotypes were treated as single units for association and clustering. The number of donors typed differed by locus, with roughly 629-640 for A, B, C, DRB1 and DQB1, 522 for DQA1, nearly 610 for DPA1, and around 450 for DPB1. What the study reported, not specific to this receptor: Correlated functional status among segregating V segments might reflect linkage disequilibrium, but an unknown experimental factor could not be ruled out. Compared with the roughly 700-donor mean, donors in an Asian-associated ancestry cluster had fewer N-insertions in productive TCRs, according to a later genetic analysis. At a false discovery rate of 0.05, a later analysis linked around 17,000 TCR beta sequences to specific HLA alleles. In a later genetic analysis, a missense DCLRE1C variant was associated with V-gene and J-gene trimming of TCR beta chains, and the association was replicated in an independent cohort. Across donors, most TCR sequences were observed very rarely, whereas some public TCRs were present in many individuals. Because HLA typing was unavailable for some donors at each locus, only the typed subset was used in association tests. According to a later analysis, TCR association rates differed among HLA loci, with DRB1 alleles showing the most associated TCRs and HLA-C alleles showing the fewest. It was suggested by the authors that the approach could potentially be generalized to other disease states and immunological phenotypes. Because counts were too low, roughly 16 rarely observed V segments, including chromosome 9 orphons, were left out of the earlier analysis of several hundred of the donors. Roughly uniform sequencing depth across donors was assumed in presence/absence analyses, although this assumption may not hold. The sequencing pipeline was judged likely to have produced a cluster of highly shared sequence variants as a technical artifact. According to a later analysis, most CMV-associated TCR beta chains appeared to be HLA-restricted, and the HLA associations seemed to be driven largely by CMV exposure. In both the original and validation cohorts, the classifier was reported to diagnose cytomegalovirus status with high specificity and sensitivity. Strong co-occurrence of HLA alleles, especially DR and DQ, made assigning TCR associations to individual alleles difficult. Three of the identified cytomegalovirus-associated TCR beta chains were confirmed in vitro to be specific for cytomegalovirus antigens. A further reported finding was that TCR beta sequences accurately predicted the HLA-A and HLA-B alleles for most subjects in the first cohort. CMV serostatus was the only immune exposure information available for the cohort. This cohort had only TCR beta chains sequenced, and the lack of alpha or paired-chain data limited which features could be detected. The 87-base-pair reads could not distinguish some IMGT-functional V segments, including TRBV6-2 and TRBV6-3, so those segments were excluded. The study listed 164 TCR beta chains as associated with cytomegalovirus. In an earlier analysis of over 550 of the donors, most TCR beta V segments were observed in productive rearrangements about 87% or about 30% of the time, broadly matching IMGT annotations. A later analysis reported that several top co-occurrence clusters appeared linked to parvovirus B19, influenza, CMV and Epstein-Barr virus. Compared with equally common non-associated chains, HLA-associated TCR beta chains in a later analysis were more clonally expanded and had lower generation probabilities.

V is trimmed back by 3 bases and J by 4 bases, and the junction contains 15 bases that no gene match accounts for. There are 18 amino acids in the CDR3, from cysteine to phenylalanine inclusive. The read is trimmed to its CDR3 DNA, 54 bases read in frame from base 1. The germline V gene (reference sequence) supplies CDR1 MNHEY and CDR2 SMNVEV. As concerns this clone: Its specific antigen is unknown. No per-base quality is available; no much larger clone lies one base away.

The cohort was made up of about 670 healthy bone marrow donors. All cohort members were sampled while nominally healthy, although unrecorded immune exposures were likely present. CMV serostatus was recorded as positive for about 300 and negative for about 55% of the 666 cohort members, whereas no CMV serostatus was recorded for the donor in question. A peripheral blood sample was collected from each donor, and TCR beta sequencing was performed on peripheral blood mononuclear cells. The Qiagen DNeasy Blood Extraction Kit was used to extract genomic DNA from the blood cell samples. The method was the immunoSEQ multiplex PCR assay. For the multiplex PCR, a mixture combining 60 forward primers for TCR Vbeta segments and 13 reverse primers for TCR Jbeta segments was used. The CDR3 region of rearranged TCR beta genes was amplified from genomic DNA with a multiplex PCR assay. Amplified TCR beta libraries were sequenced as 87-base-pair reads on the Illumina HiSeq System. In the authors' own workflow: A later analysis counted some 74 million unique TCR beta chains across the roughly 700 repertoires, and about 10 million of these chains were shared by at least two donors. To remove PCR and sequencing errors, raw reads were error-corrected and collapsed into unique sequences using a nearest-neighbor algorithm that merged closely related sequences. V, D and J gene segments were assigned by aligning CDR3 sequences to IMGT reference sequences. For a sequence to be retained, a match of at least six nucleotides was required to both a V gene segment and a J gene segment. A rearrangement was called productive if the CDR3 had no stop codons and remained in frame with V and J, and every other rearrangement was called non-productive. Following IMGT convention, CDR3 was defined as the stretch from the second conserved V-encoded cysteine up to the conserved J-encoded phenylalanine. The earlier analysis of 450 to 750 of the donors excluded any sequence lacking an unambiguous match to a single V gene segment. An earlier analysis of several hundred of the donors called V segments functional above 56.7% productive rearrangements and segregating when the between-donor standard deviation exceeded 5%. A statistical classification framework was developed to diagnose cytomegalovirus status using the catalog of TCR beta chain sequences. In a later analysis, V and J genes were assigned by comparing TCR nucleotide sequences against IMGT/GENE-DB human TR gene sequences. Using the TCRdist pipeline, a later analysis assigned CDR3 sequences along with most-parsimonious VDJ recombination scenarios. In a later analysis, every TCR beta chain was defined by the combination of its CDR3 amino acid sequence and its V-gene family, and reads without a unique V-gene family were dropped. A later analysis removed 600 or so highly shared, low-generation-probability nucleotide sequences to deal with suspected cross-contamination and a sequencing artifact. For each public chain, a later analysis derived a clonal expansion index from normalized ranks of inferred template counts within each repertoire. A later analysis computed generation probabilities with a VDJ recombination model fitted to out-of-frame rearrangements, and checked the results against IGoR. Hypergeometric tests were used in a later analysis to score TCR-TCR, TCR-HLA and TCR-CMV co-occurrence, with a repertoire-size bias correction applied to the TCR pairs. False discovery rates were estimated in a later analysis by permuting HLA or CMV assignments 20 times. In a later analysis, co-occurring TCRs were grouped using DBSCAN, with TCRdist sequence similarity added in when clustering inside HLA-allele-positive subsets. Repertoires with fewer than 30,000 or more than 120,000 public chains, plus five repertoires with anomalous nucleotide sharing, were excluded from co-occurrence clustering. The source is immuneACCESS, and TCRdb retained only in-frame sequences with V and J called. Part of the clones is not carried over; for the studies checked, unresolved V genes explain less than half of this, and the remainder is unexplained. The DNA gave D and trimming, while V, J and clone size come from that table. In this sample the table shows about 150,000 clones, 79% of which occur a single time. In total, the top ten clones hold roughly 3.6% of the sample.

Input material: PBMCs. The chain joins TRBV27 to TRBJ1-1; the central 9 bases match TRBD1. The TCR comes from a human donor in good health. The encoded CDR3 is CASSFVRQGGIRFTEAFF. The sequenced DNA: TGTGCCAGCAGTTTTGTCCGACAGGGGGGTATTCGATTCACTGAAGCTTTCTTT.